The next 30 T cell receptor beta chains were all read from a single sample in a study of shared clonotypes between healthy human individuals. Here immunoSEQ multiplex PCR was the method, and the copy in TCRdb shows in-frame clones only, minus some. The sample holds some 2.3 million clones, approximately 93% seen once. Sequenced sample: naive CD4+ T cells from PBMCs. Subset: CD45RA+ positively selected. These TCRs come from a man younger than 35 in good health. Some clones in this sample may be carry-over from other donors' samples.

In nucleotides, the CDR3 is TGTGCCATCAGTGACACGACAGGGAACTCCTACGAGCAGTACTTC. Translation: CAISDTTGNSYEQYF. The chain couples TRBV10-3 to TRBJ2-7; 7 nucleotides agree with TRBD1. J was trimmed by 0 bases and V by 3 bases; bases with no gene match: 5. Germline V CDR1 and CDR2: ENHRY, SYGVKD. The length of the CDR3 is 15 residues.

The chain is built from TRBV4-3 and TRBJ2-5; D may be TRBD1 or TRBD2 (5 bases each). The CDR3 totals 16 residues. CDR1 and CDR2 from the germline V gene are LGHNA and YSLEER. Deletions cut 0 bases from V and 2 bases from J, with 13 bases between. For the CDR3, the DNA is TGCGCCAGCAGCCAAGATTCGGGGCCGGAACAAGAGACCCAGTACTTC. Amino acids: CASSQDSGPEQETQYF.

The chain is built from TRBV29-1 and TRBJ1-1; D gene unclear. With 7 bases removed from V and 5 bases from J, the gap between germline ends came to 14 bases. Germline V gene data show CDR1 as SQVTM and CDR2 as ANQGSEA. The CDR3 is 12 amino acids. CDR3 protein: CSAALGRTEAFF. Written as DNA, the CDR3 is TGCAGCGCCGCTCTAGGGCGGACTGAAGCTTTCTTT. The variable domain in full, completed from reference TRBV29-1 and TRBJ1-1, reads SAVISQKPSRDICQRGTSLTIQCQVDSQVTMMFWYRQQPGQSLTLIATANQGSEATYESGFVIDKFPISRPNLTFSTLTVSNMSPEDSSIYLCSAALGRTEAFFGQGTRLTVV.

This CDR3 reads CASSESGGLAGLSTDTQYF. DNA of the CDR3: TGCGCCAGCAGTGAGAGTGGGGGACTAGCGGGACTAAGCACAGATACGCAGTATTTT. This sequence joins TRBV10-1 and TRBJ2-3; 13 nucleotides align to TRBD2. This CDR3 is built from 19 residues. The V gene end was trimmed by 2 bases and the J gene end by 0 bases; junction bases not matched to a gene: 8. CDR1 is WNHNN, CDR2 SYGVQD, per germline (reference sequence).

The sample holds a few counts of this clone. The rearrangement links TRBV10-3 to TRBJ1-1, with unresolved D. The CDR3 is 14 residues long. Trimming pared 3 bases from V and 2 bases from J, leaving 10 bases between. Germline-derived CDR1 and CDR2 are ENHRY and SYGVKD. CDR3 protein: CAISDNRINTEAFF. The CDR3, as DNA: TGTGCCATCAGTGATAACAGAATTAACACTGAAGCTTTCTTT.

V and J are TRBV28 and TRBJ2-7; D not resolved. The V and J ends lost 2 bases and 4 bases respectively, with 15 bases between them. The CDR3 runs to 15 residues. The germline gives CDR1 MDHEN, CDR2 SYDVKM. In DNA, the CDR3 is TGTGCCAGCAGTTTAACCGGGTTTCTTGGGTACGAGCAGTACTTC. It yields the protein CASSLTGFLGYEQYF. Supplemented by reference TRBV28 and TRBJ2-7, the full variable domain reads DVKVTQSSRYLVKRTGEKVFLECVQDMDHENMFWYRQDPGLGLRLIYFSYDVKMKEKGDIPEGYSVSREKKERFSLILESASTNQTSMYLCASSLTGFLGYEQYFGPGTRLTVT.

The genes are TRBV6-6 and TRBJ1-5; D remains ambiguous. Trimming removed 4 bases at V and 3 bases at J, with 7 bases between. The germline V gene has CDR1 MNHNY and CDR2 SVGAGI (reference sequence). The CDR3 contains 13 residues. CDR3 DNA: TGTGCCAGCAGTTTCGGAGACAATCAGCCCCAGCATTTT. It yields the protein CASSFGDNQPQHF.

This chain's CDR3 is CASALLLRGQGGQGEQFF. CDR3 DNA: TGTGCCAGCGCACTCTTACTTAGGGGCCAAGGTGGGCAAGGTGAGCAGTTCTTC. V gene TRBV2 combines with J gene TRBJ2-1, with D possibly matching TRBD1 (5 bases). V was trimmed by 8 bases and J by 9 bases, leaving 32 bases between them. This CDR3 is built from 18 residues. The germline gives CDR1 SNHLY, CDR2 FYNNEI.

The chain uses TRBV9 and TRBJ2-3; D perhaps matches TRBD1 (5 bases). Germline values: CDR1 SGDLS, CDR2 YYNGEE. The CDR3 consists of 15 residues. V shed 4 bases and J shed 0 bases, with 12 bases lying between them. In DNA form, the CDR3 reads TGTGCCAGCAGCCGCCGACAGTCTAGCACAGATACGCAGTATTTT. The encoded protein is CASSRRQSSTDTQYF.

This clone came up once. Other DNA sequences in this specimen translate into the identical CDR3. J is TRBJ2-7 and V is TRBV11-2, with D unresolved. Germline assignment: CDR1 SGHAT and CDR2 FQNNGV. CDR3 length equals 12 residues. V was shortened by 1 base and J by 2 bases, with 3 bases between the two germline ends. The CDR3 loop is CASSLGTYEQYF. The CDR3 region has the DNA TGTGCCAGCAGCTTAGGGACCTACGAGCAGTACTTC.

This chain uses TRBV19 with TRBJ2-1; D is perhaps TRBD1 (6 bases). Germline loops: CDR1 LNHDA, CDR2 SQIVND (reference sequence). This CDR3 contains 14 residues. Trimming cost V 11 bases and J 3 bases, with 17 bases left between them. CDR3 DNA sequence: TGTGCCCCCCAGCCGGGACACTACTACAATGAGCAGTTCTTC. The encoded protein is CAPQPGHYYNEQFF.

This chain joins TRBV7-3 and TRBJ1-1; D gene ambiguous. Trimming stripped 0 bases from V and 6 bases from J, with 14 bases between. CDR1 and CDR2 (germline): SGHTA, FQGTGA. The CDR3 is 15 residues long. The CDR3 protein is CASSLTRTESAEAFF. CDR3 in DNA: TGTGCCAGCAGCTTAACCAGGACGGAGTCGGCTGAAGCTTTCTTT.

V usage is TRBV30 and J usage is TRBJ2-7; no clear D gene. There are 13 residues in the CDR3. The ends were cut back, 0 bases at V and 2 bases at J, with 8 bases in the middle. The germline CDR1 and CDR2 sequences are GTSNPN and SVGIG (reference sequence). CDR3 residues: CAWSVPITYEQYF. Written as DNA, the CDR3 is TGTGCCTGGAGTGTCCCCATAACCTACGAGCAGTACTTC.

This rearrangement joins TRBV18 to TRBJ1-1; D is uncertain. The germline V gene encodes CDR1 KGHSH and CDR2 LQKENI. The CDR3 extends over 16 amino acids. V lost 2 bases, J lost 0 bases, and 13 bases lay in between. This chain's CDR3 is CASSPGEGSMNTEAFF. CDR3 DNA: TGTGCCAGCTCACCAGGGGAGGGCAGCATGAACACTGAAGCTTTCTTT.

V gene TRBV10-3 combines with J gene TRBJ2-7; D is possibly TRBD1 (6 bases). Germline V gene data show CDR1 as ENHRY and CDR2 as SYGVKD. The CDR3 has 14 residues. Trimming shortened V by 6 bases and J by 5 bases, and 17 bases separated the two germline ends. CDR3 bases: TGTGCCATCAGAGCTCAACAGGGATTGGACGAGCAGTACTTC. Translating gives CAIRAQQGLDEQYF.

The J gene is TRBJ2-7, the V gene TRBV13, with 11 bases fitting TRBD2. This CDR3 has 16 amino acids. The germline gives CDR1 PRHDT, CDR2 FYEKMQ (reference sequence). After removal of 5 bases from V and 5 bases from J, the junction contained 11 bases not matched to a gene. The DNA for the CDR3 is TGTGCCAGCAGCCCTTACCCACTAGCGGGAGCACACGAGCAGTACTTC. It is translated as CASSPYPLAGAHEQYF.

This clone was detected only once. CDR3 residues: CASSYSSRSGNTIYF. The CDR3 coding sequence is TGTGCCAGCAGTTACTCGAGCAGGTCTGGAAACACCATATATTTT. This chain uses TRBV6-5 with TRBJ1-3, with D uncertain. The CDR3 extends over 15 amino acids. Between the trimmed V and J ends, which lost 0 bases and 1 base, there was a span of 7 bases. In germline, CDR1 is MNHEY, CDR2 SVGAGI.

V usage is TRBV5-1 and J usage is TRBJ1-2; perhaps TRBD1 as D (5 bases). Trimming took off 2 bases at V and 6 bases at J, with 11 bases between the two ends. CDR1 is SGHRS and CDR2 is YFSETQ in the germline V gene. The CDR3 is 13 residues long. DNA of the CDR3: TGCGCCAGCAGCTTAGGGGAGGCCGATGGCTACACCTTC. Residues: CASSLGEADGYTF.

In DNA, the CDR3 is TGTGCCAGCAGTGCTCCCGGCGGGAGCGGGAGGACAGATACGCAGTATTTT. As protein: CASSAPGGSGRTDTQYF. The rearrangement joins TRBV25-1 to TRBJ2-3; 9 positions agree with TRBD2. The CDR3 has 17 residues. From germline, CDR1 is MGHDK and CDR2 SYGVNS. Germline trimming cut 4 bases from V and 3 bases from J; bases unmatched to any gene: 11.

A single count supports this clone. The CDR3 reads CASSLVSSGGYNEQFF. CDR3 nucleotide sequence: TGTGCCAGCAGCTTAGTTTCTAGCGGGGGGTACAATGAGCAGTTCTTC. The chain is built from TRBV7-2 and TRBJ2-1; 11 bases are a match to TRBD2. The CDR3 contains 16 residues. The trim removed 1 base at V and 4 bases at J, leaving 3 bases unmatched. CDR1 is SGHTA and CDR2 is FQGNSA in the germline V gene.

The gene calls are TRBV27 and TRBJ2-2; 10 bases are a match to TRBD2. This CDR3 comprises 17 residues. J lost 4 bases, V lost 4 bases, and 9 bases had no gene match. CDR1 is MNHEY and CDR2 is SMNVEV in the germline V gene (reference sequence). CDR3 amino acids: CASSSRLLAGVTGELFF. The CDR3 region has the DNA TGTGCCAGCAGTTCACGCTTGCTAGCGGGGGTCACCGGGGAGCTGTTTTTT.

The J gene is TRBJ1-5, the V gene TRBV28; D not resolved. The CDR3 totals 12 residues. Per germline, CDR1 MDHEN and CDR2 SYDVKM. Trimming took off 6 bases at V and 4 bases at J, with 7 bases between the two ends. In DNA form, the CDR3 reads TGTGCCAGCAGGTACAGAAATCAGCCCCAGCATTTT. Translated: CASRYRNQPQHF.

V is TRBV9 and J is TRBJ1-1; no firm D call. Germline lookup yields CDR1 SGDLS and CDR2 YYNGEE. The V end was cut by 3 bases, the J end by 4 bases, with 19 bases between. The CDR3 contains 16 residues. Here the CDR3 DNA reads TGTGCCAGCAGCGCTCCCATTGTCGGGGTCTTCACTGAAGCTTTCTTT. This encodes CASSAPIVGVFTEAFF. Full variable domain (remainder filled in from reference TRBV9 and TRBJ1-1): DSGVTQTPKHLITATGQRVTLRCSPRSGDLSVYWYQQSLDQGLQFLIQYYNGEERAKGNILERFSAQQFPDLHSELNLSSLELGDSALYFCASSAPIVGVFTEAFFGQGTRLTVV.

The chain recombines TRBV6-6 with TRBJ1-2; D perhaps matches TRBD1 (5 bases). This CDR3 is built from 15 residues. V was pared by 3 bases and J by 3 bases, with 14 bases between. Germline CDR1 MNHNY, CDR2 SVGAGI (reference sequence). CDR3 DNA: TGTGCCAGCAGTTATGAATCCGGGGCATACTATGGCTACACCTTC. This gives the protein CASSYESGAYYGYTF.

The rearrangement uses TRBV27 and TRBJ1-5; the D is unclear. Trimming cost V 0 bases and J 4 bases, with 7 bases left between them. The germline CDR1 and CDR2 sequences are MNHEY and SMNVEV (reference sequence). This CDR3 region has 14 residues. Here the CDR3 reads CASSLSSRNQPQHF. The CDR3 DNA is TGTGCCAGCAGTTTATCGTCTCGAAATCAGCCCCAGCATTTT.

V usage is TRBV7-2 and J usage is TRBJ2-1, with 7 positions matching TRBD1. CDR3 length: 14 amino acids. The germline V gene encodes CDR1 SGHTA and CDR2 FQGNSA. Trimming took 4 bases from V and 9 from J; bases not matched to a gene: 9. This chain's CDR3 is CASSSDRTVGEQFF. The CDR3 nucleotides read TGTGCCAGCAGCTCGGACAGGACAGTGGGTGAGCAGTTCTTC.

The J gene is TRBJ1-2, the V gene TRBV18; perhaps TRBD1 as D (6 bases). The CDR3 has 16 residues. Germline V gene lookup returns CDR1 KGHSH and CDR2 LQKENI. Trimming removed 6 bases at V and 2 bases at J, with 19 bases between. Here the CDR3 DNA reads TGTGCCAGCTCCCTCATCGGGGAGGGGGTAAACTATGGCTACACCTTC. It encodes CASSLIGEGVNYGYTF.

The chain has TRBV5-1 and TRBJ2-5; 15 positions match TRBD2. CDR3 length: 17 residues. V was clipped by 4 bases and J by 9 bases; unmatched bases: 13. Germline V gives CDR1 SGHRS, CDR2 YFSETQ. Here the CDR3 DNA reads TGCGCCAGCAGCCCCGGACTAGCGGGAGGGCCGGGATCGGCCCAGTACTTC. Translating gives CASSPGLAGGPGSAQYF. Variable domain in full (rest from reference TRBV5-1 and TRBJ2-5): KAGVTQTPRYLIKTRGQQVTLSCSPISGHRSVSWYQQTPGQGLQFLFEYFSETQRNKGNFPGRFSGRQFSNSRSEMNVSTLELGDSALYLCASSPGLAGGPGSAQYFGPGTRLLVL.

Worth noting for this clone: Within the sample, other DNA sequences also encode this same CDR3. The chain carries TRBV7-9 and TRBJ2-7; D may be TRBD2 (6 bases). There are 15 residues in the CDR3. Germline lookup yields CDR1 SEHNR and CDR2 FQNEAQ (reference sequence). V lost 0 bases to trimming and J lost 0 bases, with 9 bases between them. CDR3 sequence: CASSLAGGTSYEQYF. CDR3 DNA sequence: TGTGCCAGCAGCTTAGCGGGGGGAACCTCCTACGAGCAGTACTTC.

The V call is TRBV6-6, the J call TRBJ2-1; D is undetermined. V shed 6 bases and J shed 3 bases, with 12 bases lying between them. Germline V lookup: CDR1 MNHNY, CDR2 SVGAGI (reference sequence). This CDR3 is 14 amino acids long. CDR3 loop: CASSHKRSYNEQFF. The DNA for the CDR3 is TGTGCCAGCAGCCACAAGCGCAGCTACAATGAGCAGTTCTTC.